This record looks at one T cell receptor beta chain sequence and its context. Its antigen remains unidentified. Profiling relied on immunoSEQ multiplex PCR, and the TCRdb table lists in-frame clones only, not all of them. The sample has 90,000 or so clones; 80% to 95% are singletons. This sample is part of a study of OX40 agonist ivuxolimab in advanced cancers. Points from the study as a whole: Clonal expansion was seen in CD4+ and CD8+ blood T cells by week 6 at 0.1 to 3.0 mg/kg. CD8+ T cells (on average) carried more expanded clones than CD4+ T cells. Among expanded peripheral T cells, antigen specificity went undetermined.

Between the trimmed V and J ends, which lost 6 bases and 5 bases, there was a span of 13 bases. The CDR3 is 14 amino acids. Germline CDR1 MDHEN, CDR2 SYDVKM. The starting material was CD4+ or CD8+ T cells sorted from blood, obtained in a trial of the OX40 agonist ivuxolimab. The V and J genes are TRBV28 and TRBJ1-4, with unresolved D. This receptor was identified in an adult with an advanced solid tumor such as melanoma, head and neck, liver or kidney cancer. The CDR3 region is CASRVEGLNEKLFF. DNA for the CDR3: TGTGCCAGCAGGGTCGAGGGTCTCAATGAAAAACTGTTTTTT.